The table lists the clone carrying this T cell receptor beta chain with a few counts. TCRdb reanalysed the 5' RACE reads using MiXCR and keeps one entry per CDR3 protein. The sample consists of more than 150,000 distinct CDR3 sequences, over 10% of them appearing once. The data originate from a study of CD8 T cells in ankylosing spondylitis. The CDR3 has 13 amino acids. The V and J ends lost 7 bases and 1 base respectively, with 10 bases between them. The germline gives CDR1 SNHLY, CDR2 FYNNEI. This clonotype was obtained from a male donor with ankylosing spondylitis or in good health (not recorded which). J is TRBJ2-5 and V is TRBV2; D ambiguous. Material for sequencing was blood, either unsorted or a sorted T cell fraction (not recorded which). The DNA of the CDR3 is TGTGCCAGCATCCAGGCCCTCCAAGAGACCCAGTACTTC. It translates to CASIQALQETQYF.